These 26 T cell receptor beta chains were all obtained from the same sample, sequenced in a study of glioma-infiltrating T cells. Amplification of TCR alpha and beta CDR3 regions from RNA used iRepertoire nested multiplex PCR. TCRdb processed the multiplex PCR reads anew with MiXCR; each CDR3 protein has one entry. The sample carries tens of thousands of distinct CDR3 sequences, roughly 40% recorded once. Sequenced input: glioma tissue, nonneoplastic brain tissue, or PBMCs (not recorded which). The source is a human donor with low-grade glioma or glioblastoma, undergoing nonglioma brain surgery, or in good health (not recorded which).

The chain has TRBV20-1 and TRBJ1-5; 7 nucleotides agree with TRBD1. The CDR3 has 15 amino acids. The ends lost 0 bases at V and 8 bases at J; junction bases unmatched: 10. Germline CDR1 reads DFQATT; CDR2 reads SNEGSKA (reference sequence). The CDR3 loop reads CSARELPTGRKPQHF. CDR3 nucleotide sequence: TGCAGTGCTAGAGAACTCCCGACAGGGAGAAAGCCCCAGCATTTT.

CDR3 protein: CARSLGKSYTF. The CDR3, as DNA: TGTGCCAGAAGCCTAGGGAAAAGCTACACCTTC. The chain combines TRBV28 with TRBJ1-2; D remains ambiguous. The CDR3 extends over 11 amino acids. The V end was cut by 9 bases, the J end by 9 bases, with 14 bases between. The germline V gene encodes CDR1 MDHEN and CDR2 SYDVKM.

This clonotype has at least ten counts. This chain joins TRBV5-1 and TRBJ2-3, with TRBD2 matching 10 bases. This CDR3 is built from 19 residues. The J segment lost 0 bases and the V segment lost 2 bases, leaving 12 bases of the junction unmatched. Germline CDR1 reads SGHRS; CDR2 reads YFSETQ. CDR3 DNA: TGCGCCAGCAGCTTCTACCCCTCCGGGACTAGCGTTAGCACAGATACGCAGTATTTT. It encodes CASSFYPSGTSVSTDTQYF.

This clonotype was counted many times. This chain links TRBV7-2 with TRBJ2-7; 7 bases agree with TRBD1. Germline V gene sequence: CDR1 SGHTA, CDR2 FQGNSA. The junction had 17 bases not matched to a gene; V was cut back by 4 bases and J by 5 bases. This CDR3 contains 17 residues. CDR3: CASSYRQGAPTDHEQYF. The CDR3 DNA sequence: TGTGCCAGCAGCTATCGACAGGGAGCCCCCACTGACCACGAGCAGTACTTC.

Turning to this clonotype: One junction end disagrees with the germline gene, perhaps due to a read error. V and J are TRBV7-9 and TRBJ2-5; 11 positions match TRBD2. Germline V CDR1 and CDR2: SEHNR, FQNEAQ (reference sequence). The CDR3 extends over 15 amino acids. The CDR3 region is CASSVAGGRQETQYF. Here the CDR3 DNA reads TGTGCCAGCAGCGTAGCGGGGGGGCGCCAAGAGACCCAGTACTTC.

This clonotype was observed many times. The genes are TRBV7-3 and TRBJ2-1; 8 bases map to TRBD2. Looked up from germline, CDR1 is SGHTA and CDR2 is FQGTGA. With V trimmed by 7 bases and J by 5 bases, 10 bases remained unmatched. The CDR3 is 15 residues long. The CDR3 protein is CASKRGGHGDNEQFF. The CDR3 nucleotides read TGTGCCAGCAAACGGGGGGGCCATGGAGACAATGAGCAGTTCTTC.

With respect to this clonotype: Since no conserved phenylalanine or tryptophan closes the CDR3, a read error is the likely cause. The genes are TRBV19 and TRBJ2-2; the D gene is possibly TRBD2 (7 bases). V was trimmed by 7 bases and J by 3 bases, leaving 12 bases between them. Per germline, CDR1 LNHDA and CDR2 SQIVND (reference sequence). CDR3 length: 14 residues. CDR3 sequence reads: CASKRGGYTGELFS. In DNA, the CDR3 is TGTGCCAGTAAAAGGGGGGGGTACACCGGGGAGCTGTTTTCT.

This clonotype was recorded at least ten times. This rearrangement joins TRBV12-3 or TRBV12-4 to TRBJ1-3, with 7 bases lining up with TRBD1. Germline trimming cut 7 bases from V and 2 bases from J; bases unmatched to any gene: 5. The CDR3 runs 14 residues. CDR3 sequence reads: CASTLGQTGNTIYF. CDR3 DNA sequence: TGTGCCAGCACCTTGGGACAGACTGGAAACACCATATATTTT.

Remarks on this clonotype: The junction shows a germline mismatch at one end, possibly a read error. The rearrangement links TRBV27 to TRBJ1-1, with D tentatively TRBD1 (5 bases). CDR1 is MNHEY and CDR2 is SMNVEV in the germline V gene (reference sequence). This CDR3 has 18 amino acids. In DNA form, the CDR3 reads TGTGCCAGCAGTACCAGGGATTCGCTCCTTCAACCCGACACTGAGGCTTTCTTT. Amino acid sequence: CASSTRDSLLQPDTEAFF.

This clonotype came up many times. V gene TRBV24-1 combines with J gene TRBJ2-5, with D perhaps matching TRBD2 (6 bases). The germline V and J ends were trimmed by 9 bases and 4 bases, with 8 bases remaining between them. This CDR3 has 11 amino acids. CDR1 is KGHDR and CDR2 is SFDVKD in the germline V gene. The CDR3 bases are TGTGCCACCGAGGAGGGAGAGACCCAGTACTTC. The encoded protein is CATEEGETQYF.

About this clonotype itself: Mismatch with germline at one junction end may stem from a read error. The chain has TRBV4-1 and TRBJ2-3; tentatively, D is TRBD2 (6 bases). The CDR3 has 16 amino acids. Germline CDR1 reads MGHRA; CDR2 reads YSYEKL. The CDR3 loop is CASSQGSGDGKDTQYF. Here the CDR3 DNA reads TGTGCCAGCAGCCAAGGATCGGGGGATGGAAAAGATACGCAGTATTTT.

J is TRBJ1-5 and V is TRBV28; D might be TRBD1 (5 bases). CDR1 and CDR2 (germline): MDHEN, SYDVKM. The V end was cut by 2 bases, the J end by 1 base, with 9 bases between. The CDR3 consists of 15 residues. The CDR3 DNA reads TGTGCCAGCAGTTTAGTTTGGGGGAGCAATCAGCCCCAGCATTTT. Its translation is CASSLVWGSNQPQHF. The variable domain in full, with the rest retrieved from reference TRBV28 and TRBJ1-5, is DVKVTQSSRYLVKRTGEKVFLECVQDMDHENMFWYRQDPGLGLRLIYFSYDVKMKEKGDIPEGYSVSREKKERFSLILESASTNQTSMYLCASSLVWGSNQPQHFGDGTRLSIL.

This clonotype has at least ten counts. This rearrangement joins TRBV11-3 to TRBJ2-1, with 7 bases that match TRBD1. The CDR3 sequence is 14 residues long. Trimming removed 5 bases from V and 7 bases from J; junction bases left unmatched: 8. The V gene's germline CDR1 is SGHNT and CDR2 YENEEA. The CDR3 here is CASSLRQGMNEQFF. The CDR3 nucleotides are TGTGCCAGCAGCCTACGACAGGGAATGAATGAGCAGTTCTTC.

As for this clonotype: Germline is not matched at one junction end, which may reflect a read error. The rearrangement uses TRBV20-1 and TRBJ1-5; D possibly corresponds to TRBD1 (5 bases). This CDR3 comprises 15 residues. Germline CDR1 reads DFQATT; CDR2 reads SNEGSKA (reference sequence). The CDR3 is CSASRLGREDQPQHF. DNA for the CDR3: TGCAGTGCTAGCAGGCTCGGCAGGGAGGATCAGCCCCAGCACTTT.

For this clonotype: This may arise from a read error, as a much more abundant clone is one base away. The rearrangement uses TRBV5-1 and TRBJ2-1, with a possible D match to TRBD2 (5 bases). With the DNA end fitting TRBJ2-5 better, the J assignment may be wrong. CDR1 SGHRS and CDR2 YFSETQ come from the germline V gene. CDR3 size: 14 residues. The CDR3 sequence is CASSLLGMKETQYF. In nucleotides, the CDR3 is TGCGCCAGCAGCTTGCTCGGGATGAAGGAGACCCAGTACTTC.

This clonotype was observed at least ten times. The rearrangement links TRBV2 to TRBJ2-5, with D possibly TRBD1 on 6 matching bases. CDR1 is SNHLY and CDR2 is FYNNEI in the germline V gene. Trimming stripped 8 bases from V and 4 bases from J, with 14 bases between. The CDR3 is 13 amino acids. The CDR3 DNA sequence: TGTGCCAGCTCAGGGGAGTACATAGAGACCCAGTACTTC. The encoded protein is CASSGEYIETQYF. Complete variable domain (other parts from reference TRBV2 and TRBJ2-5): EPEVTQTPSHQVTQMGQEVILRCVPISNHLYFYWYRQILGQKVEFLVSFYNNEISEKSEIFDDQFSVERPDGSNFTLKIRSTKLEDSAMYFCASSGEYIETQYFGPGTRLLVL.

This clonotype was seen repeatedly, ten times or more. This sequence joins TRBV18 and TRBJ2-6, with 7 bases that match TRBD1. Germline CDR1 KGHSH, CDR2 LQKENI. The V segment lost 1 base and the J segment 2 bases; nucleotides outside the gene matches: 2. The CDR3 has 16 residues. The CDR3 coding sequence is TGTGCCAGCTCACCACTGAGGGGGCCTGGGGCCAACGTCCTGACTTTC. Its protein is CASSPLRGPGANVLTF.

This clonotype was found a few times. The chain links TRBV5-1 to TRBJ1-1, with 8 bases lining up with TRBD1. The germline CDR1 and CDR2 sequences are SGHRS and YFSETQ. The CDR3 extends over 14 amino acids. V dropped 5 bases and J dropped 5; count of bases not matched to a gene: 8. For the CDR3, the DNA is TGCGCCAGCAGATCTGACAGGGGAGGGACTGAAGCTTTCTTT. Its translation: CASRSDRGGTEAFF.

Concerning this clonotype itself: A much more abundant neighbour one base away suggests this may be a read error. The chain combines TRBV7-2 with TRBJ2-1; D unresolved. The germline gives CDR1 SGHTA, CDR2 FQGNSA. This CDR3 has 12 residues. CDR3 in DNA: TGTGCCAGCAGCCAGAGTTGGGATGAGCAGCTCTTC. This gives the protein CASSQSWDEQLF.

As regards this clonotype: It may be a read error: a sequence one base away is much more abundant. J is TRBJ2-5 and V is TRBV9; 13 nucleotides line up with TRBD2. Unmatched junction bases numbered 2, after V lost 0 bases and J lost 3 bases. There are 16 residues in the CDR3. Germline loops: CDR1 SGDLS, CDR2 YYNGEE. The CDR3 region has the DNA TGTGCCAGCAGCGTAGGAACTAGCGGGAGGGAAGAGACCCAGTACTTC. Encoded protein: CASSVGTSGREETQYF.

The genes are TRBV27 and TRBJ2-1, with 9 bases aligning to TRBD1. The V gene end was trimmed by 4 bases and the J gene end by 7 bases; junction bases not matched to a gene: 5. CDR1 MNHEY and CDR2 SMNVEV come from the germline V gene (reference sequence). The CDR3 loop spans 14 amino acids. This CDR3 reads CASSSSDRGNEQFF. The CDR3 DNA sequence: TGTGCCAGCAGTTCCTCGGACAGGGGAAATGAGCAGTTCTTC.

This clonotype was seen at least ten times. The chain recombines TRBV3-1 with TRBJ2-3; D is uncertain. The CDR3 length is 12 residues. V was cut by 0 bases and J by 7 bases, with 5 bases left in between. Per the germline V gene, CDR1 is LGHDT and CDR2 is YNNKEL (reference sequence). For the CDR3, the DNA is TGTGCCAGCAGCCAAGATATTAATACGCAGTATTTT. This translates into CASSQDINTQYF.

This clonotype was seen at least ten times. The genes are TRBV19 and TRBJ2-3; D not certain. This CDR3 contains 13 residues. V lost 7 bases, J lost 2 bases, and 10 bases lay in between. Looked up from germline, CDR1 is LNHDA and CDR2 is SQIVND (reference sequence). In DNA, the CDR3 is TGTGCCAGTAAAAGGGATCACACAGATACGCAGTATTTT. It codes for CASKRDHTDTQYF.

This clonotype was found many times. V and J are TRBV6-2 or TRBV6-3 and TRBJ2-2; TRBD2 matches 11 bases. V trimming: 2 bases; J trimming: 5 bases; junction bases outside the gene matches: 7. The CDR3 has 17 residues. Germline loops: CDR1 MNHEY, CDR2 SVGEGT. The CDR3 sequence is CASSYSLAGGRTGELFF. The CDR3 nucleotides read TGTGCCAGCAGTTACAGTCTAGCGGGAGGAAGGACCGGGGAGCTGTTTTTT.

The table lists this clonotype with a few counts. The J gene is TRBJ2-7, the V gene TRBV5-6; the match to TRBD2 covers 7 bases. This CDR3 is built from 13 residues. Germline V gene sequence: CDR1 SGHDT, CDR2 YYEEEE. V dropped 6 bases and J dropped 1; count of bases not matched to a gene: 4. This chain's CDR3 is CASTYGRSYEQYF. CDR3 sequence (DNA): TGTGCCAGCACTTACGGGAGGTCCTACGAGCAGTACTTC.

A note on this clonotype: This could be a read error, since a much larger clone is one nucleotide away. The J gene is TRBJ2-2, the V gene TRBV7-3, with D possibly being TRBD1 (6 bases). CDR3 size: 14 residues. CDR1 is SGHTA and CDR2 is FQGTGA in the germline V gene. The CDR3 is CASRPDSYAGKLFF. Written as DNA, the CDR3 is TGTGCCAGCAGACCGGACAGCTACGCCGGGAAGCTGTTTTTT.